A selection of T cell receptor beta chains follows, all from one sample in a study of shared clonotypes between healthy human individuals. Repertoires were generated with immunoSEQ multiplex PCR, while TCRdb's copy carries only in-frame clones and drops some. The sample yields about 470,000 clones, roughly 80% seen once. What was sequenced was PBMCs. These receptors were collected from a woman aged 40 to 50 in good health. Some clones in this sample may be carry-over from other donors' samples. Both conserved end residues are part of each CDR3. The D gene is left open where the match is weak. Expanded clones are given a class, and other clones once, few, many or no size at all.

j_call clone_size v_call d_call cdr3_nt cdr3_aa
TRBJ2-1 NA TRBV5-1 NA TGCGCCAGCAGCTTGGATGTAGCAAGCTCCTACAATGAGCAGTTCTTC CASSLDVASSYNEQFF
TRBJ1-1 few TRBV5-1 NA TGCGCCAGCAGCCGTCAGGGAGGCACTGAAGCTTTCTTT CASSRQGGTEAFF
TRBJ2-1 NA TRBV19 TRBD2 TGTGCCAGTGCGAGAAGTGGGCTAGCGGGAGTTGGTGAGCAGTTCTTC CASARSGLAGVGEQFF
TRBJ2-2 few TRBV28 TRBD2 TGTGCCAGCAGTTTAGGGGGGAGGGCCGTCACCGGGGAGCTGTTTTTT CASSLGGRAVTGELFF
TRBJ2-2 few TRBV6-4 TRBD2 TGTGCCAGCAGTATCTCTAGCGGGAGTGGCGGGGAGCTGTTTTTT CASSISSGSGGELFF
TRBJ1-2 medium-sized TRBV7-9 TRBD1 TGTGCCAGCAGCGATTCGGGGACAGGGGTCAATAGTGATGGCTACACCTTC CASSDSGTGVNSDGYTF
TRBJ1-3 many TRBV30 NA TGTGCCTGGAAGCGATCTGGAAACACCATATATTTT CAWKRSGNTIYF
TRBJ1-5 few TRBV7-2 TRBD1 TGTGCCAGCAGCCCAGGACAGGGAACGAATCAGCCCCAGCATTTT CASSPGQGTNQPQHF
TRBJ1-5 NA TRBV30 NA TGTGCCTGGAGTCCTCCGACAGTGGGAGATAGCAATCAGCCCCAGCATTTT CAWSPPTVGDSNQPQHF
TRBJ1-1 few TRBV30 NA TGTGCCTGGAGTGTGGACCCGCGGAACACTGAAGCTTTCTTT CAWSVDPRNTEAFF
TRBJ2-7 NA TRBV9 TRBD1 TGTGCCAGCAGCTTTTACAGGGGGACCTACGAGCAGTACTTC CASSFYRGTYEQYF
TRBJ2-4 many TRBV4-2 TRBD2 TGTGCCAGCAGCCCCTGGACTAGCGGGAGTTCAGCCAAAAACATTCAGTACTTC CASSPWTSGSSAKNIQYF
TRBJ2-1 many TRBV25-1 NA TGTGCCAGCAGTGGTTCGGACGACCACTACAATGAGCAGTTCTTC CASSGSDDHYNEQFF
TRBJ2-5 NA TRBV7-9 NA TGTGCCAGCAGCTTAGCGAAAGCGGGCAGGGAAGAGACCCAGTACTTC CASSLAKAGREETQYF
TRBJ2-7 NA TRBV4-1 NA TGCGCCAGCAGCCAAGCGTCGGGACCACCTTACGAGCAGTACTTC CASSQASGPPYEQYF
TRBJ2-3 NA TRBV5-1 TRBD1 TGCGCCAGCAGCGTGGACAGGGGGCAAGATACGCAGTATTTT CASSVDRGQDTQYF
TRBJ2-7 NA TRBV5-1 TRBD2 TGCGCCAGCAGACCCGGGACTAGCGGTTACGAGCAGTACTTC CASRPGTSGYEQYF
TRBJ2-5 NA TRBV27 NA TGTGCCAGCAGTTTATTGCGGGGTGGAGAGACCCAGTACTTC CASSLLRGGETQYF
TRBJ2-3 NA TRBV28 TRBD2 TGTGCCAGCAGTTTCTTAGCGGGAGATACGCAGTATTTT CASSFLAGDTQYF
TRBJ1-2 few TRBV5-6 NA TGTGCCAGCAGCTCTGCCCGGGGGGGCTATGGCTACACCTTC CASSSARGGYGYTF
TRBJ1-1 NA TRBV29-1 NA TGCAGCGTCGCGCCCAGACAGAGTCGCACTGAAGCTTTCTTT CSVAPRQSRTEAFF
TRBJ1-4 NA TRBV27 NA TGTGCCAGCAGTTTTTCGGGGACTAATGAAAAACTGTTTTTT CASSFSGTNEKLFF
TRBJ2-1 NA TRBV11-2 TRBD2 TGTGCCAGCACCCAACTAGCGGGAGCGCGCAATGAGCAGTTCTTC CASTQLAGARNEQFF
TRBJ2-3 NA TRBV28 NA TGTGCCAGCGGCAGGGTAGCGGGCACAGATACGCAGTATTTT CASGRVAGTDTQYF
TRBJ1-1 NA TRBV7-2 NA TGTGCCAGCAGCTTCTTGGGAGGGATCACTGAAGCTTTCTTT CASSFLGGITEAFF
TRBJ1-4 NA TRBV5-1 NA TGCGCCAGCAGCTTGGTTGGCCCCGGAGAAAAACTGTTTTTT CASSLVGPGEKLFF
TRBJ1-3 NA TRBV30 NA TGTGCCTGGTCCCTTGGAAACACCATATATTTT CAWSLGNTIYF
TRBJ2-7 NA TRBV2 TRBD1 TGTGCCAGCACCTCCTGGGACAGGGACTCCTACGAGCAGTACTTC CASTSWDRDSYEQYF
TRBJ2-1 few TRBV15 NA TGTGCCACCAGCAGAGTTGCTAATGAGCAGTTCTTC CATSRVANEQFF
TRBJ2-1 NA TRBV15 NA TGTGCCACCAGCAGAGCGCCAACCGGTGCCAATGAGCAGTTCTTC CATSRAPTGANEQFF
TRBJ1-4 once TRBV7-7 TRBD1 TGTGCTAGCAGTACCGGGACAGGGGATGAAAAACTGTTTTTT CASSTGTGDEKLFF
TRBJ1-5 NA TRBV28 NA TGTGCCAGCACGGTGAGCAATCAGCCCCAGCATTTT CASTVSNQPQHF
TRBJ2-7 NA TRBV5-6 NA TGTGCCAGCAGCTGGAGGGGGATCGACGAGCAGTACTTC CASSWRGIDEQYF
TRBJ2-1 NA TRBV5-1 NA TGCGCCAGCAGCTTCAACCTAGGACTCGCCTACAATGAGCAGTTCTTC CASSFNLGLAYNEQFF
TRBJ2-7 NA TRBV6-6 TRBD1 TGTGCCAGCAGTCAAGACAGGGGCCCCTACGAGCAGTACTTC CASSQDRGPYEQYF
TRBJ2-7 NA TRBV7-9 NA TGTGCCAGCACTACTGGGGGGAGCTCCTACGAGCAGTACTTC CASTTGGSSYEQYF
TRBJ2-1 NA TRBV29-1 NA TGCAGCGTTAACCCGGGAGTTGAGCAGTTCTTC CSVNPGVEQFF
TRBJ2-1 NA TRBV5-4 TRBD2 TGTGCCAGCAGCCGGCAACTAGCGGGAGGCGACAATGAGCAGTTCTTC CASSRQLAGGDNEQFF
TRBJ1-5 many TRBV27 TRBD1 TGTGCCAGCAGTCCCACAGGGGGGCCCCAGCATTTT CASSPTGGPQHF
TRBJ2-1 NA TRBV5-4 TRBD2 TGTGCCAGCACCAAGAGCGGGAGGTACTACAATGAGCAGTTCTTC CASTKSGRYYNEQFF
TRBJ1-2 NA TRBV27 NA TGTGCCAGCAGTTTGGGGGTTGGAGTCACGGGCTACACCTTC CASSLGVGVTGYTF
TRBJ1-4 NA TRBV14 NA TGTGCCAGCAGCCTCGTACAGGGTTCTAATGAAAAACTGTTTTTT CASSLVQGSNEKLFF
TRBJ1-4 NA TRBV10-3 TRBD1 TGTGCCATCAGTGAGGACAGGGGCGGTGAAAAACTGTTTTTT CAISEDRGGEKLFF
TRBJ2-7 NA TRBV12-5 NA TGTGCTAGTGGTTTGGTACTGAGGGATTACGAGCAGTACTTC CASGLVLRDYEQYF
TRBJ1-1 NA TRBV6-1 NA TGTGCCAGCAGTGAAGAACTCCACACTGAAGCTTTCTTT CASSEELHTEAFF
TRBJ2-7 NA TRBV30 NA TGTGCCTGGAGTGCGGGGCCAGGGTCCTACGAGCAGTACTTC CAWSAGPGSYEQYF
TRBJ2-7 NA TRBV25-1 NA TGTGCCAGCAGTGAATATCGAGGGAGGAGGTACGAGCAGTACTTC CASSEYRGRRYEQYF
TRBJ2-1 NA TRBV4-1 TRBD2 TGCGCCAGCAGCCAAGGACTAGCGGGAGTTCGCAATGAGCAGTTCTTC CASSQGLAGVRNEQFF
TRBJ2-1 NA TRBV7-8 TRBD2 TGTGCCAGCAGCTTGCTAGCGGGAGGGGACTACAATGAGCAGTTCTTC CASSLLAGGDYNEQFF
TRBJ2-4 NA TRBV5-8 NA TGTGCCAGCAGCTTGGGGTTGTGGTCAGCCAAAAACATTCAGTACTTC CASSLGLWSAKNIQYF
TRBJ2-2 NA TRBV7-3 NA TGTGCCAGCAGCTTAACGGGGACCGGGGAGCTGTTTTTT CASSLTGTGELFF
TRBJ2-2 NA TRBV7-2 NA TGTGCCAGCTCCCTGATGTCCCGTTCGGCCACCGGGGAGCTGTTTTTT CASSLMSRSATGELFF
TRBJ2-2 many TRBV27 TRBD2 TGTGCCAGCAGTACCAATAGCGGGAGAGGGAACGGGGAGCTGTTTTTT CASSTNSGRGNGELFF
TRBJ2-3 NA TRBV28 TRBD1 TGTGCCAGCACCGAAGGGATCGACAGGGGAACAGATACGCAGTATTTT CASTEGIDRGTDTQYF
TRBJ2-7 NA TRBV11-2 NA TGTGCCAGCAGCAATGGGGCGGCCTCCTACGAGCAGTACTTC CASSNGAASYEQYF
TRBJ1-3 NA TRBV5-6 NA TGTGCCAGCTTCGAATACTCCGGGCAGGGCACCGGAAACACCATATATTTT CASFEYSGQGTGNTIYF